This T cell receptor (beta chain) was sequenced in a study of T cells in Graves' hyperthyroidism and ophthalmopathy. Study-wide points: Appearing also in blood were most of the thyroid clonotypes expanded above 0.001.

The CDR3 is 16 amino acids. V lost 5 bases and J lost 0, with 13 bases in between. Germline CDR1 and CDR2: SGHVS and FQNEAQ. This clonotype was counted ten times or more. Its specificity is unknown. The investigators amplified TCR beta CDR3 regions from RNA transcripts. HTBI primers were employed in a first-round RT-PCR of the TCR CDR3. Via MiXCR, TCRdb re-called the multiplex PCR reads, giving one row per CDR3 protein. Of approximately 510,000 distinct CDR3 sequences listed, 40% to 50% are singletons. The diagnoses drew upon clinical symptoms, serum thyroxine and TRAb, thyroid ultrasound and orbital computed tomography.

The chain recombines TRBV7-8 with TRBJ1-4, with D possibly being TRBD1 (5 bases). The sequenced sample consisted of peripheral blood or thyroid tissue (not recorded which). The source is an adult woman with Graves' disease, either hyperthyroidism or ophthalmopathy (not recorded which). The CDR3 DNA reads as TGTGCCAGCAGCCTTCGACAGAGTTCAACTAATGAAAAACTGTTTTTT. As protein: CASSLRQSSTNEKLFF. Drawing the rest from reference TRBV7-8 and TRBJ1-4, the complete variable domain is GAGVSQSPRYKVAKRGQDVALRCDPISGHVSLFWYQQALGQGPEFLTYFQNEAQLDKSGLPSDRFFAERPEGSVSTLKIQRTQQEDSAVYLCASSLRQSSTNEKLFFGSGTQLSVL.